Listed below are T cell receptor beta chains from one sample, sequenced in a study of blood T cells in healthy people across ages. TCRdb redid the calling of the 5' RACE reads with MiXCR, one entry per CDR3 protein. The sample holds about 780,000 distinct CDR3 sequences; about 47% are singletons and the top ten take around a sixth. The sample taken for sequencing was blood. The receptors were gathered from a man of 80 years or more in good health. Both conserved end residues are trimmed from each CDR3. The order of the fields is V gene, CDR3 protein.

TRBV2 ASSDLGRGTDTQY
TRBV29-1 SVGQGAQDTEAF
TRBV28 ASSFSSLDGYEQY
TRBV11-2 ASSLDEHSLFASYEQY
TRBV10-3 AISESTLAGSSTDTQY
TRBV20-1 SAQPGGGATEQF
TRBV20-1 SASTVPGQGKVSNQPQH
TRBV2 ATLKDRGLYEQY
TRBV28 ASRLTGEIYGYT
TRBV20-1 SARREERQETQY
TRBV28 ASRPKTDYEQY
TRBV20-1 SARRGNRDEQY
TRBV7-2 ASSLNAGLDGYT